The 21 T cell receptor beta chains given below trace back to one sample, sequenced in a study of shared clonotypes between healthy human individuals. Clones were read by immunoSEQ multiplex PCR, and TCRdb kept only the in-frame ones, dropping some. The table lists nearly 500,000 clones, about 82% of them singletons. Sequencing was performed on PBMCs. The receptors originated from a woman aged 40 to 50 in good health. Some clones in this sample may be carry-over from other donors' samples.

As concerns this clone: At one end the junction does not follow the germline gene, possibly because of a read error. V gene TRBV2 combines with J gene TRBJ2-7; D is perhaps TRBD1 or TRBD2 (5 bases each). Germline V lookup: CDR1 SNHLY, CDR2 FYNNEI. The CDR3 is made up of 15 amino acids. The CDR3 DNA sequence: TGTGCCAGCAGCGAAGGGACCCTAGGGCCCTACGAGCAGTACTTC. This gives the protein CASSEGTLGPYEQYF.

This clone was recorded only once. The rearrangement uses TRBV7-7 and TRBJ2-2; tentatively, D is TRBD1 (7 bases). CDR1 is SSHAT and CDR2 is FNYEAQ in the germline V gene (reference sequence). The CDR3 covers 15 residues. Between the trimmed V and J ends, which lost 6 bases and 3 bases, there was a span of 14 bases. The CDR3, as DNA: TGTGCCAGCAGTCGGGGGACAGCAGACACCGGGGAGCTGTTTTTT. The encoded protein is CASSRGTADTGELFF.

This chain uses TRBV9 with TRBJ2-3; the match to TRBD2 covers 10 bases. CDR3 size: 15 residues. V gave up 3 bases and J gave up 4 bases; unmatched junction bases: 5. CDR1 is SGDLS and CDR2 is YYNGEE in the germline V gene. Here the CDR3 DNA reads TGTGCCAGCAGCGGTAGCGGGAGGCCGTCAGATACGCAGTATTTT. It yields the protein CASSGSGRPSDTQYF.

This clone has only one observation. The rearrangement uses TRBV28 and TRBJ2-3, with TRBD2 identical over 7 bases. Germline V lookup: CDR1 MDHEN, CDR2 SYDVKM. Trimming took 7 bases from V and 0 from J; bases not matched to a gene: 7. This CDR3 has 15 residues. This CDR3 reads CASTTSRTSTDTQYF. The CDR3 bases are TGTGCCAGCACGACTAGCCGAACTAGCACAGATACGCAGTATTTT.

The V gene is TRBV15, the J gene TRBJ2-1; D is undetermined. The CDR3 loop spans 16 amino acids. V lost 1 base and J lost 0, with 10 bases in between. In germline, CDR1 is LNHNV, CDR2 YYDKDF (reference sequence). The CDR3 sequence: CATSRGQFSSYNEQFF. The CDR3 coding sequence is TGTGCCACCAGCAGAGGCCAGTTTAGCTCCTACAATGAGCAGTTCTTC.

V and J are TRBV10-2 and TRBJ1-1; D call uncertain. The CDR3 length is 14 residues. Germline-derived CDR1 and CDR2 are WSHSY and SAAADI. The V gene lost 9 bases and the J gene lost 3 bases, with 17 bases spanning the gap. The CDR3 DNA reads as TGCGCCAGTTCTCGGGGAGGCGGGGACACTGAAGCTTTCTTT. It translates to CASSRGGGDTEAFF.

In this sample, this clone turned up many times. The CDR3 DNA is TGTGCCAGCAGCTTAGCGCCGACAGGGATCACCGGGGAGCTGTTTTTT. Protein: CASSLAPTGITGELFF. This chain connects TRBV7-2 to TRBJ2-2; TRBD1 matches at 7 bases. Germline-derived CDR1 and CDR2 are SGHTA and FQGNSA. V shed 0 bases and J 4 bases; nucleotides not matched to a gene: 5. The CDR3 is 16 residues long.

This chain links TRBV2 with TRBJ2-1, with D unclear. The V and J ends lost 1 base and 7 bases respectively, with 11 bases between them. This CDR3 region has 14 residues. The germline V gene has CDR1 SNHLY and CDR2 FYNNEI. DNA for the CDR3: TGTGCCAGCAGTGAAGTGTCTGCGTATAATGAGCAGTTCTTC. It is translated as CASSEVSAYNEQFF. Full variable domain (outside the CDR3, taken from reference TRBV2 and TRBJ2-1): EPEVTQTPSHQVTQMGQEVILRCVPISNHLYFYWYRQILGQKVEFLVSFYNNEISEKSEIFDDQFSVERPDGSNFTLKIRSTKLEDSAMYFCASSEVSAYNEQFFGPGTRLTVL.

This chain links TRBV7-3 with TRBJ2-3, with D maybe TRBD2 (6 bases). Per the germline V gene, CDR1 is SGHTA and CDR2 is FQGTGA. Trimming removed 5 bases from V and 3 bases from J, with 15 bases in between. CDR3 size: 15 residues. This CDR3 is CASSSRAEGTDTQYF. CDR3 sequence (DNA): TGTGCCAGCAGCAGTAGAGCGGAGGGGACAGATACGCAGTATTTT.

This chain connects TRBV11-2 to TRBJ2-7, with 14 bases lining up with TRBD2. From germline, CDR1 is SGHAT and CDR2 FQNNGV. V trimming: 5 bases; J trimming: 8 bases; junction bases outside the gene matches: 5. This CDR3 has 14 residues. For the CDR3, the DNA is TGTGCCAGCAGCCCGGGACTAGCGGGAGAAAAGCAGTACTTC. Its translation is CASSPGLAGEKQYF. Supplemented by reference TRBV11-2 and TRBJ2-7, the full variable domain reads EAGVAQSPRYKIIEKRQSVAFWCNPISGHATLYWYQQILGQGPKLLIQFQNNGVVDDSQLPKDRFSAERLKGVDSTLKIQPAKLEDSAVYLCASSPGLAGEKQYFGPGTRLTVT.

The chain couples TRBV6-1 to TRBJ1-1; D uncertain. The CDR3 totals 12 residues. Deletions cut 5 bases from V and 1 base from J, with 5 bases between. Germline assignment: CDR1 MNHNS and CDR2 SASEGT. This chain's CDR3 is CASSIENTEAFF. In nucleotides, the CDR3 is TGTGCCAGCAGTATTGAGAACACTGAAGCTTTCTTT.

The gene calls are TRBV11-3 and TRBJ2-3; 7 bases align to TRBD1. Germline V gives CDR1 SGHNT, CDR2 YENEEA. Unmatched junction bases numbered 4, after V lost 4 bases and J lost 0 bases. The CDR3 spans 15 residues. This chain's CDR3 is CASSYGTASTDTQYF. In DNA, the CDR3 is TGTGCCAGCAGCTACGGGACAGCGAGCACAGATACGCAGTATTTT. Supplemented by reference TRBV11-3 and TRBJ2-3, the full variable domain reads EAGVVQSPRYKIIEKKQPVAFWCNPISGHNTLYWYLQNLGQGPELLIRYENEEAVDDSQLPKDRFSAERLKGVDSTLKIQPAELGDSAVYLCASSYGTASTDTQYFGPGTRLTVL.

In this sample, this clone turned up many times. The J gene is TRBJ2-7, the V gene TRBV11-2; the D gene could be TRBD1 or TRBD2 (6 bases each). The CDR3 totals 17 residues. CDR1 is SGHAT, CDR2 FQNNGV, per germline. With 5 bases removed from V and 0 bases from J, the gap between germline ends came to 20 bases. The CDR3 coding sequence is TGTGCCAGCAGCACCAGCCGGGGGCGGAAAAGCTCCTACGAGCAGTACTTC. Translated: CASSTSRGRKSSYEQYF.

CDR3 coding DNA: TGTGCCAGCAGCTTAGCGGTAACGAACACTGAAGCTTTCTTT. Its translation is CASSLAVTNTEAFF. The chain has TRBV7-9 and TRBJ1-1, with D uncertain. CDR3 length: 14 residues. Deletions cut 0 bases from V and 1 base from J, with 6 bases between. CDR1 is SEHNR and CDR2 is FQNEAQ in the germline V gene (reference sequence).

The V gene is TRBV19, the J gene TRBJ1-2; the D gene is possibly TRBD1 (5 bases). The length of the CDR3 is 14 residues. Trimming removed 4 bases at V and 1 base at J, with 10 bases between. Germline CDR1 is LNHDA and CDR2 is SQIVND (reference sequence). The CDR3 DNA reads as TGTGCCAGTAGTAGCGGGACGGATAACTATGGCTACACCTTC. Protein sequence: CASSSGTDNYGYTF.

V gene TRBV4-2 combines with J gene TRBJ2-3, with D maybe TRBD1 (6 bases). The CDR3 length is 16 residues. Germline V gives CDR1 LGHNA, CDR2 YNFKEQ. Trimming took 1 base from V and 4 from J, leaving 15 bases between them. For the CDR3, the DNA is TGTGCCAGCAGCCAAGGGGCACAGGGCAGGTCAGATACGCAGTATTTT. This codes for CASSQGAQGRSDTQYF.

This sequence joins TRBV4-1 and TRBJ2-5, with TRBD1 matching over 9 bases. Germline CDR1 reads MGHRA; CDR2 reads YSYEKL. The V and J ends lost 1 base and 4 bases, in that order; junction bases with no gene match: 4. The CDR3 contains 15 residues. The CDR3 protein is CASSQGRQGGETQYF. Written as DNA, the CDR3 is TGCGCCAGCAGCCAAGGAAGACAGGGGGGAGAGACCCAGTACTTC.

V usage is TRBV9 and J usage is TRBJ1-2; D gene ambiguous. The CDR3 runs 15 residues. Germline CDR1 reads SGDLS; CDR2 reads YYNGEE. Trimming pared 4 bases from V and 4 bases from J, leaving 17 bases between. CDR3 protein: CASSPSVTPSYGYTF. Here the CDR3 DNA reads TGTGCCAGCAGCCCTAGTGTGACACCCAGCTATGGCTACACCTTC.

J is TRBJ2-5 and V is TRBV7-2; no reliable D call. This CDR3 has 15 amino acids. V was trimmed by 0 bases and J by 2 bases, leaving 10 bases between them. The germline CDR1 and CDR2 sequences are SGHTA and FQGNSA. CDR3 residues: CASSLAGRQQETQYF. Here the CDR3 DNA reads TGTGCCAGCAGCTTAGCGGGAAGGCAGCAAGAGACCCAGTACTTC.

In its sample, this clone was seen a few times. V and J are TRBV28 and TRBJ2-5, with a possible D match to TRBD1 (5 bases). This CDR3 is 16 amino acids long. In germline, CDR1 is MDHEN, CDR2 SYDVKM. V was cut by 2 bases and J by 2 bases, with 15 bases left in between. The DNA of the CDR3 is TGTGCCAGCAGTTTAATGGGCAGGGCGATACAAGAGACCCAGTACTTC. This encodes CASSLMGRAIQETQYF.

The chain joins TRBV4-2 to TRBJ2-3; D not certain. The V gene's germline CDR1 is LGHNA and CDR2 YNFKEQ. This CDR3 contains 14 residues. V was clipped by 4 bases and J by 4 bases, with 12 bases between them. The CDR3 region is CASSLSLVADTQYF. The CDR3 bases are TGTGCCAGCAGCCTTTCGCTAGTTGCAGATACGCAGTATTTT.